The table lists the clone carrying this T cell receptor beta chain with many counts. What it binds is not known. These data come from a study of T-cell memory formation after mild COVID-19. Study information: Largely donor-specific sequence clusters came from a couple of donors.

TCRdb redid the calling of the 5' RACE reads with MiXCR, one entry per CDR3 protein. The table records hundreds of thousands of distinct CDR3 sequences, approximately 21% of them present only once. Overall study results and limits: Most CD4+ clones that shrank were in CM and EM, while CD8+ ones turned up in EMRA. Later expanders leaned toward CD4+, whereas clones contracting from day 15 to 85 were balanced CD4/CD8.

This sequence originates from an adult woman who had mild COVID-19 (a few samples of this study predate the infection). Cell type and time point are not known. The sequencing input was PBMCs or a T cell subset sorted from them (not recorded which).

The CDR3 region is CASSYLNLAGGLVGYNEQFF. The CDR3 region has the DNA TGTGCCAGCAGTTACCTTAATCTAGCGGGCGGCCTAGTGGGCTACAATGAGCAGTTCTTC. V gene TRBV6-2 or TRBV6-3 combines with J gene TRBJ2-1, with 8 nucleotides matching TRBD2. Germline loops: CDR1 MNHEY, CDR2 SVGEGT. The CDR3 has 20 amino acids. V shed 2 bases and J 3 bases; nucleotides not matched to a gene: 18.